This TCR beta chain came from a study of blood T cell repertoires in COVID-19. Across the study: Collection of acute and convalescent COVID-19 samples took place in the United States, Italy and Spain. PBMCs, B-cell-depleted T cells, or T cells provided the cDNA or gDNA that made up the material.

In the original processing: By means of reference gene primer amplification, nucleated cell counts were estimated. The data were produced by immunoSEQ multiplex PCR, yet TCRdb's version contains in-frame clones alone and is incomplete. V, J and clone size are taken as reported in that table, and D and trimming were inferred from the DNA itself. The sample yields around 250,000 clones, around 82% seen once. The CDR3 is made up of 16 amino acids. The germline V gene encodes CDR1 LNHNV and CDR2 YYDKDF (reference sequence). Trimming took 0 bases from V and 10 from J; bases not matched to a gene: 12. Source material: peripheral blood. The chain carries TRBV15 and TRBJ2-1; TRBD2 agrees at 7 bases. This clonotype was sampled from a man older than 75 with acute or convalescent COVID-19. The CDR3 loop reads CATSRELSRGSGEQFF. CDR3 DNA sequence: TGTGCCACCAGCAGAGAACTGAGTCGCGGGAGTGGCGAGCAGTTCTTC.